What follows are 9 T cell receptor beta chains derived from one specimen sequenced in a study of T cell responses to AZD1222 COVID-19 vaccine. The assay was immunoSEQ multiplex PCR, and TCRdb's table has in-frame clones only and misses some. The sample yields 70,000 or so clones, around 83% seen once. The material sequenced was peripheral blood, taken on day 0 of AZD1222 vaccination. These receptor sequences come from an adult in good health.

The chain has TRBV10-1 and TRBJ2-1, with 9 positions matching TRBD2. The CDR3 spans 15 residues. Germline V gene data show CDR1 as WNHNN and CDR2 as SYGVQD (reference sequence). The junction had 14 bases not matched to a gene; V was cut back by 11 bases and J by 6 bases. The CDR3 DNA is TGCGCCCGCTGTGAGGGCGGGGGGGTAGCCAATGAGCAGTTCTTC. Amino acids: CARCEGGGVANEQFF.

This chain's CDR3 is CASNPGVGSETQYF. CDR3 nucleotides: TGTGCCAGCAATCCCGGTGTGGGGTCAGAGACCCAGTACTTC. The rearrangement uses TRBV6-5 and TRBJ2-5; no clear D. Trimming took off 7 bases at V and 4 bases at J, with 16 bases between the two ends. The germline V gene has CDR1 MNHEY and CDR2 SVGAGI. The CDR3 is 14 residues long.

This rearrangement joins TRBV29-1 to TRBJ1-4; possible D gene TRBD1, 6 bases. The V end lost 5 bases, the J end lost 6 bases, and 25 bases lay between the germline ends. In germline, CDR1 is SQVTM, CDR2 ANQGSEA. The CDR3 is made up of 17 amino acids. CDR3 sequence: CSVCVRDQTWGHEKLFF. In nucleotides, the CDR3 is TGCAGCGTTTGTGTCCGTGACCAAACTTGGGGGCATGAAAAACTGTTTTTT.

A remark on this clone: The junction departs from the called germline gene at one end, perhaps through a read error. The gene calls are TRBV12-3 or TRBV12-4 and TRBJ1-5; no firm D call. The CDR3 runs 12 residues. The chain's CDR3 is CASRVSDQPQHF. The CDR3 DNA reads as TGTGCCAGCAGGGTTAGCGATCAGCCCCAGCATTTT.

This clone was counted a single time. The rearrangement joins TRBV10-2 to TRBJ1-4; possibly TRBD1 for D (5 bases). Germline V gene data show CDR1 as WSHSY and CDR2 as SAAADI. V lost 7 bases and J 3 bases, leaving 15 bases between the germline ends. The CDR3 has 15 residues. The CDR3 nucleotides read TGCGCCAGCACCGATGGGGGTTCGGCTAATGAAAAACTGTTTTTT. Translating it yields CASTDGGSANEKLFF.

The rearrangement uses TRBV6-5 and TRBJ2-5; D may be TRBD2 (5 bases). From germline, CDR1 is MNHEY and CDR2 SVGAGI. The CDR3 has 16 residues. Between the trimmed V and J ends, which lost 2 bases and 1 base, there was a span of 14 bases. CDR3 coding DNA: TGTGCCAGCAGTTACGTAAGGAGGCCGGTCCAAGAGACCCAGTACTTC. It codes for CASSYVRRPVQETQYF.

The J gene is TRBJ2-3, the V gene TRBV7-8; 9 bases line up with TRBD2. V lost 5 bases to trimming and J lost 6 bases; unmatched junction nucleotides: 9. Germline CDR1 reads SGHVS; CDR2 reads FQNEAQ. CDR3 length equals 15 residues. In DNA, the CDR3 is TGTGCCAGCAGCGCAGCCCGGACTAGCGCGGATACGCAGTATTTT. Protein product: CASSAARTSADTQYF.

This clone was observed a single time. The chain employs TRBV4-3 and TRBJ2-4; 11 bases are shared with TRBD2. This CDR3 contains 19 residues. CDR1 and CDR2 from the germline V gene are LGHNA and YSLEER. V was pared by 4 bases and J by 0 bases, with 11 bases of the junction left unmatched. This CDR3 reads CASSPRGLADLIAKNIQYF. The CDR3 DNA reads TGCGCCAGCAGCCCGAGGGGACTAGCGGATCTTATAGCCAAAAACATTCAGTACTTC.

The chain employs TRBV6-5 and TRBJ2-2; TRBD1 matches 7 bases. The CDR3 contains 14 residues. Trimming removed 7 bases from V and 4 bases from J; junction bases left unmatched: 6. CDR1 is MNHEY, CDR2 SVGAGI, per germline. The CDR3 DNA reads TGTGCCAGCAATCAACCAGGGGGCACCGGGGAGCTGTTTTTT. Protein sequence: CASNQPGGTGELFF.